The 7 T cell receptor beta chains below were found in one sample sequenced in a study of cytomegalovirus exposure and HLA in healthy donors. The primer mix had 60 Vbeta and 13 Jbeta primers. Assay: immunoSEQ multiplex PCR; the TCRdb copy retains only in-frame clones and omits some. The sample has around 140,000 clones; 76% are singletons. Sequencing was done on a sample of PBMCs. These receptors were obtained from a man aged 35 to 55 in good health and CMV-seronegative.

This clone was counted a few times. This sequence joins TRBV19 and TRBJ1-5; 7 bases fit TRBD1. Germline V CDR1 and CDR2: LNHDA, SQIVND (reference sequence). The J segment lost 7 bases and the V segment lost 3 bases, leaving 6 bases of the junction unmatched. CDR3 length: 14 amino acids. The CDR3 DNA reads as TGTGCCAGTAGTATCTCAGGGGACAGCCAGCCCCAGCATTTT. Protein product: CASSISGDSQPQHF. Supplemented by reference TRBV19 and TRBJ1-5, the full variable domain reads DGGITQSPKYLFRKEGQNVTLSCEQNLNHDAMYWYRQDPGQGLRLIYYSQIVNDFQKGDIAEGYSVSREKKESFPLTVTSAQKNPTAFYLCASSISGDSQPQHFGDGTRLSIL.

The CDR3 region has the DNA TGTGCCAGCGGGGACAGAGTTCAATCAGATACGCAGTATTTT. This sequence encodes CASGDRVQSDTQYF. The gene calls are TRBV2 and TRBJ2-3; the match to TRBD1 covers 7 bases. CDR1 is SNHLY, CDR2 FYNNEI, per germline. The trim removed 8 bases at V and 4 bases at J, leaving 9 bases unmatched. The CDR3 is 14 residues long.

The chain employs TRBV5-4 and TRBJ1-1, with a possible D match to TRBD1 (5 bases). Trimming took off 2 bases at V and 7 bases at J, with 12 bases between the two ends. The CDR3 has 13 amino acids. Germline CDR1 is SGHNT and CDR2 is YYREEE (reference sequence). This chain's CDR3 is CASSLVTDDEAFF. In nucleotides, the CDR3 is TGTGCCAGCAGCTTAGTGACAGACGATGAAGCTTTCTTT. Using reference TRBV5-4 and TRBJ1-1 for the parts outside the CDR3, the full variable domain is ETGVTQSPTHLIKTRGQQVTLRCSSQSGHNTVSWYQQALGQGPQFIFQYYREEENGRGNFPPRFSGLQFPNYSSELNVNALELDDSALYLCASSLVTDDEAFFGQGTRLTVV.

The table lists this clone with a few counts. The V call is TRBV7-2, the J call TRBJ2-1; 7 nucleotides line up with TRBD1. J lost 13 bases, V lost 0 bases, and 3 bases had no gene match. Looked up from germline, CDR1 is SGHTA and CDR2 is FQGNSA. The CDR3 covers 12 residues. CDR3 bases: TGTGCCAGCAGCTTAGCCGGGGACAGCCAGTTCTTC. It yields the protein CASSLAGDSQFF.

V and J are TRBV20-1 and TRBJ2-7; possible D gene TRBD2, 5 bases. Trimming shortened V by 1 base and J by 7 bases, and 8 bases separated the two germline ends. The CDR3 sequence is 11 residues long. The germline gives CDR1 DFQATT, CDR2 SNEGSKA (reference sequence). In DNA, the CDR3 is TGCAGTGCTAGAGCTGGCGGGGAGCAGTACTTC. Protein product: CSARAGGEQYF.

The J gene is TRBJ2-7, the V gene TRBV28, with D perhaps TRBD2 (6 bases). The CDR3 runs 13 residues. CDR1 is MDHEN, CDR2 SYDVKM, per germline. The V and J ends lost 4 bases and 2 bases respectively, with 9 bases between them. This CDR3 reads CASSSGVTYEQYF. In DNA form, the CDR3 reads TGTGCCAGCAGTTCGGGGGTGACCTACGAGCAGTACTTC.

This chain joins TRBV4-1 and TRBJ2-3, with no clear D. CDR1 MGHRA and CDR2 YSYEKL come from the germline V gene. The ends were cut back, 2 bases at V and 2 bases at J, with 8 bases in the middle. This CDR3 region has 14 residues. The CDR3 bases are TGCGCCAGCAGCCAAAAGAGCGCCACAGATACGCAGTATTTT. Amino acid sequence: CASSQKSATDTQYF.